This T cell receptor beta chain was captured by sequencing in a study of blood T cell repertoires in COVID-19. Looking at the study overall: The United States, Italy and Spain were the sources of the acute and convalescent COVID-19 samples. PBMCs, B-cell-depleted T cells, or T cells were the source of the cDNA or gDNA that made up the material.

In the study's own analysis: The assay estimated nucleated cells by amplifying reference gene primers. TCRdb's copy holds only in-frame clones and misses some; the assay was immunoSEQ multiplex PCR. Clonal size and the V and J genes are those of that table, whereas D and trimming came from the DNA. The sample lists roughly 150,000 clones; 80% to 90% were seen once. J gave up 0 bases and V 4 bases, and 15 bases lay outside the gene matches. CDR1 and CDR2 (germline): SQVTM, ANQGSEA. The CDR3 runs 18 residues. The V and J genes are TRBV29-1 and TRBJ2-4; 7 bases map to TRBD2. This clonotype originated in an older woman with active COVID-19. The sequencing sample was made of peripheral blood. This CDR3 is CSVGGVSVGGSAKNIQYF. The CDR3 nucleotides are TGCAGCGTTGGTGGAGTTTCGGTGGGGGGGTCAGCCAAAAACATTCAGTACTTC.